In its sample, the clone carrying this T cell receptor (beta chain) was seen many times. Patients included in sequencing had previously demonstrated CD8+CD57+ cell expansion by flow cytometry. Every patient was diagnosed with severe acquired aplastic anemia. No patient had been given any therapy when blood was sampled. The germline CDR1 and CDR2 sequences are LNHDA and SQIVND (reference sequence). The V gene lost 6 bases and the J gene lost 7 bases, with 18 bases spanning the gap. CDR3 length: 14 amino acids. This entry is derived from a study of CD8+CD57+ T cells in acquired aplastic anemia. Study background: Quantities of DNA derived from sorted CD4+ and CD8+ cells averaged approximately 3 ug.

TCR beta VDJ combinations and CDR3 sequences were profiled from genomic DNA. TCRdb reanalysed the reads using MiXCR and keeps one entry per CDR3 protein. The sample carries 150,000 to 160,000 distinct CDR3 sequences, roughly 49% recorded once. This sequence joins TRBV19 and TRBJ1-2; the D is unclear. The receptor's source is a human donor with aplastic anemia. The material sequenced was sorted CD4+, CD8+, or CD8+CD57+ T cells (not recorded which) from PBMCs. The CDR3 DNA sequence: TGTGCCAGTAGGTCCGGGATGGAAAGTGGTGGCTACACCTTC. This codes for CASRSGMESGGYTF.